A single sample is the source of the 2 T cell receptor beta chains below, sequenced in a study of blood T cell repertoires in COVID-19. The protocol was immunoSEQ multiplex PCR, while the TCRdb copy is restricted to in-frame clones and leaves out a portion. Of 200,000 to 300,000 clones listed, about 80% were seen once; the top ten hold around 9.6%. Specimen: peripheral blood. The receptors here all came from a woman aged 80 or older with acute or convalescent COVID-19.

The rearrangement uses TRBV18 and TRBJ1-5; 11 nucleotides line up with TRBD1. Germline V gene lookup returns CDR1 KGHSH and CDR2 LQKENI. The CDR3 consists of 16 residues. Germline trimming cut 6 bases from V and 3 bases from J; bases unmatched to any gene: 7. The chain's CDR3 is CASSVGTGGLNQPQHF. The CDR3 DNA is TGTGCCAGCTCCGTCGGGACAGGGGGGCTCAATCAGCCCCAGCATTTT.

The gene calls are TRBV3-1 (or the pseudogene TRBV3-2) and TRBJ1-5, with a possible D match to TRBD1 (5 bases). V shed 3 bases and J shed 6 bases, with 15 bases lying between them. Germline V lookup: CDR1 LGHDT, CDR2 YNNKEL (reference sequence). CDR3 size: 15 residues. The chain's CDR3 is CASSHSDSGFQPQHF. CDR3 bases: TGTGCCAGCAGCCATTCCGACAGCGGGTTTCAGCCCCAGCATTTT.